Sequencing of this T cell receptor (beta chain) was carried out in a study of T cell repertoires in cytomegalovirus infection. Study in general: Carrying CMV and the relevant HLA type showed in public TCR beta signatures.

The length of the CDR3 is 18 residues. Germline V gene data show CDR1 as SNHLY and CDR2 as FYNNEI. V lost 5 bases and J lost 7; bases outside the gene matches: 22. TCRdb fed the reads into MiXCR, producing one record per CDR3 protein. The sample has around 280,000 distinct CDR3 sequences; roughly 15% are singletons. Regarding the study as a whole: Cumulative public TCR beta family frequency identified carriers of CMV plus the relevant HLA.

This clonotype was seen ten or more times. The target antigen is unknown. The V call is TRBV2, the J call TRBJ2-5; 7 bases align to TRBD2. The sequenced material came from PBMCs. This clonotype was obtained from a human donor in good health (CMV status not recorded). Some clones in this sample may be carry-over from other donors' samples. Here the CDR3 DNA reads TGTGCCAGCAGTCCCTCTCCCGGGACTACCGGTACGGACGGGACCCAGTACTTC. Translation gives CASSPSPGTTGTDGTQYF.